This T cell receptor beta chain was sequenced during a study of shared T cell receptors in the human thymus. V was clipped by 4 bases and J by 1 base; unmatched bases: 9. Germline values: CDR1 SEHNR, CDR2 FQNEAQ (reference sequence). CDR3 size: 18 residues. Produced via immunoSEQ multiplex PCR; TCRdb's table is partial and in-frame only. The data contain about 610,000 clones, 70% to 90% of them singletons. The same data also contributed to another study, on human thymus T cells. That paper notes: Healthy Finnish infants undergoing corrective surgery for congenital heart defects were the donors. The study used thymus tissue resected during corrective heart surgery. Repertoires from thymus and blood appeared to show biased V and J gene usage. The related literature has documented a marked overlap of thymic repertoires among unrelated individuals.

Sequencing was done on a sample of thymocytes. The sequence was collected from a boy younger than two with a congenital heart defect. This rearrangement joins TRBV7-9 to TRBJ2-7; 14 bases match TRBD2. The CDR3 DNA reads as TGTGCCAGCAGCTGGCATGGACTAGCGGGAGGTGAATCCTACGAGCAGTACTTC. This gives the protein CASSWHGLAGGESYEQYF.